This record concerns one TCR beta chain sequence. Its antigen remains unidentified. This specimen belongs to a study of shared clonotypes between healthy human individuals. General study findings and limits: Naive subsets generally exceeded memory subsets in estimated richness.

Germline CDR1 and CDR2: GTSNPN and SVGIG (reference sequence). CDR3 length equals 13 residues. Profiling relied on immunoSEQ multiplex PCR, and the TCRdb table lists in-frame clones only, not all of them. This sample has approximately 2.3 million clones, with 93% found just once. The J gene is TRBJ2-5, the V gene TRBV30; 9 bases map to TRBD1. The DNA matches TRBJ2-7 better at its end, which makes the J call doubtful. This TCR was recovered from a man between 18 and 35 years old in good health. Some clones in this sample may be carry-over from other donors' samples. The source material was naive CD4+ T cells from PBMCs. Regarding subset: CD45RA+ positively selected. The chain's CDR3 is CAWMTGGIYEQYF. For the CDR3, the DNA is TGTGCCTGGATGACAGGGGGGATCTACGAGCAGTACTTC.